A single T cell receptor (beta chain) is shown here with its context. No antigen is known for it. The germline gives CDR1 SGHRS, CDR2 YFSETQ. The CDR3 has 14 residues. Losses at the gene ends were 3 bases for V and 5 bases for J; bases not matched to a gene: 4. The data belong to a study of cytomegalovirus exposure and HLA in healthy donors. Study-wide results and caveats: The study dropped some indistinguishable V segments, TRBV6-2 and TRBV6-3 among them. Presence/absence analyses treated sequencing depth as roughly uniform across donors. The likely origin of a cluster of highly shared sequence variants was a sequencing artifact. Later genetic work tied a missense DCLRE1C variant to beta-chain V and J trimming.

The PCR was carried out with 60 Vbeta primers and 13 Jbeta primers. The table came from immunoSEQ multiplex PCR; TCRdb's copy has only in-frame clones and leaves some out. The repertoire holds 150,000 to 200,000 clones, with about 80% as singletons. Specimen: PBMCs. The chain joins TRBV5-1 to TRBJ2-1, with 8 bases fitting TRBD2. The source of this sequence is a woman between 40 and 55 years old in good health and CMV-seronegative. CDR3 coding DNA: TGCGCCAGCAGCTCGACTAGCGTCCACAATGAGCAGTTCTTC. Its translation is CASSSTSVHNEQFF.